The 19 T cell receptor beta chains in this list originate from one sample, sequenced in a study of molecular identifiers for immune sequencing clone quantification. TCRdb recomputed calls from the PCR reads with MiXCR, one row per CDR3 protein. The table lists 400,000 to 600,000 distinct CDR3 sequences, around 23% of them singletons. Sequenced input: naive CD8+ T cells from blood, with Jurkat cell RNA spiked in. Subset indicated: FACS-sorted CD8+CD4-CCR7+CD45RA+ naive T cells. The origin of the receptors is a human donor in good health. Some libraries in this study had Jurkat cell RNA spiked in.

This clonotype has just a few counts. The gene calls are TRBV20-1 and TRBJ1-2; D is ambiguous. Germline V gives CDR1 DFQATT, CDR2 SNEGSKA (reference sequence). This CDR3 has 15 residues. In DNA form, the CDR3 reads TGCAGCCTAAGGTCTAGGTACCGAGATTACTATGGCTACACCTTC. Translating it yields CSLRSRYRDYYGYTF.

This clonotype occurred a few times. The chain uses TRBV6-2 or TRBV6-3 and TRBJ2-2; possible D gene TRBD2, 6 bases. CDR1 MNHEY and CDR2 SVGEGT come from the germline V gene. This CDR3 comprises 15 residues. The germline V and J ends were trimmed by 11 bases and 1 base, with 17 bases remaining between them. The CDR3 DNA sequence: TGTGCCGGGGGGACTCTCCCTTTGAACACCGGGGAGCTGTTTTTT. This gives the protein CAGGTLPLNTGELFF.

Details on this clonotype: A much larger clonotype is one base distant, so this may be a read error. The genes are TRBV25-1 and TRBJ2-3; D might be TRBD2 (6 bases). The length of the CDR3 is 16 residues. Germline V gene sequence: CDR1 MGHDK, CDR2 SYGVNS. CDR3 sequence: CANSEITVAGTDTQYF. Here the CDR3 DNA reads TGTGCCAACAGTGAAATAACGGTAGCGGGCACAGATACGCAGTATTTT.

The table lists this clonotype with many counts. The chain has TRBV14 and TRBJ1-4; 7 nucleotides align to TRBD1. CDR1 is SGHDN and CDR2 is FVKESK in the germline V gene. V dropped 4 bases and J dropped 7; count of bases not matched to a gene: 12. This CDR3 comprises 16 residues. CDR3 nucleotide sequence: TGTGCCAGCAGCCCGCGACAGGGAAGGTTACGTGAAAAACTGTTTTTT. This sequence encodes CASSPRQGRLREKLFF.

V is TRBV30 and J is TRBJ1-1; D perhaps matches TRBD1 (6 bases). V was pared by 2 bases and J by 4 bases, with 11 bases between. Germline assignment: CDR1 GTSNPN and CDR2 SVGIG (reference sequence). This CDR3 has 13 amino acids. CDR3 residues: CAWSFAGATEAFF. CDR3 DNA sequence: TGTGCCTGGAGTTTTGCAGGGGCCACTGAAGCTTTCTTT. Based on the CDR3 plus reference TRBV30 and TRBJ1-1, the full variable domain is SQTIHQWPATLVQPVGSPLSLECTVEGTSNPNLYWYRQAAGRGLQLLFYSVGIGQISSEVPQNLSASRPQDRQFILSSKKLLLSDSGFYLCAWSFAGATEAFFGQGTRLTVV.

This clonotype was observed once. This sequence may be a read error, since a much larger clone differs from it by one base. V gene TRBV27 combines with J gene TRBJ2-7; D perhaps matches TRBD1 (5 bases). CDR1 is MNHEY and CDR2 is SMNVEV in the germline V gene (reference sequence). The V end was cut by 6 bases, the J end by 4 bases, with 16 bases between. The CDR3 runs to 14 residues. This CDR3 reads CASSPVDSKYEQYF. DNA of the CDR3: TGTGCCAGCAGCCCGGTAGACAGCAAATACGAGCAGTACTTC.

As regards this clonotype: An end of the junction differs from the germline gene, which may be a read error. This sequence joins TRBV7-9 and TRBJ1-2; D is uncertain. The germline gives CDR1 SEHNR, CDR2 FQNEAQ (reference sequence). This CDR3 contains 16 residues. The CDR3 bases are TGTGCCAGCAGCTTAGCGAGTAAAGATATTAACTATGGCTTCACCTTC. Encoded protein: CASSLASKDINYGFTF.

Concerning this clonotype: Germline and junction disagree at one end, which may indicate a read error. The rearrangement uses TRBV28 and TRBJ2-2, with TRBD1 identical over 9 bases. The CDR3 has 19 residues. The germline V gene encodes CDR1 MDHEN and CDR2 SYDVKM. CDR3 loop: CAGSLQPRGQGSNTGELFF. In DNA, the CDR3 is TGTGCCGGCAGTTTACAGCCACGGGGACAGGGTTCGAACACCGGGGAGCTGTTTTTT.

About this clonotype itself: This may arise from a read error, as a much more abundant clone is one base away. This chain links TRBV30 with TRBJ2-3; a weak D match, TRBD1 (5 bases). CDR3 length: 13 amino acids. Germline V gene lookup returns CDR1 GTSNPN and CDR2 SVGIG (reference sequence). CDR3 in amino acids: CASSRDYTDTQCF. The CDR3 DNA is TGTGCCAGTAGCAGGGATTACACAGATACGCAGTGTTTT.

This clonotype occurred many times. This chain uses TRBV6-5 with TRBJ1-5, with TRBD1 identical over 7 bases. Germline values: CDR1 MNHEY, CDR2 SVGAGI. The CDR3 sequence is 14 residues long. Unmatched junction bases numbered 5, after V lost 4 bases and J lost 5 bases. CDR3 region: CASSFRQGHQPQHF. The CDR3, as DNA: TGTGCCAGCAGTTTCCGACAGGGCCATCAGCCCCAGCATTTT.

This clonotype was picked up a small number of times. The CDR3 protein is CASSQVPTANTEAFF. The DNA of the CDR3 is TGCGCCAGCAGCCAAGTCCCAACGGCGAACACTGAAGCTTTCTTT. The genes are TRBV4-3 and TRBJ1-1, with unresolved D. Per germline, CDR1 LGHNA and CDR2 YSLEER. The CDR3 runs 15 residues. The ends were cut back, 1 base at V and 1 base at J, with 10 bases in the middle.

This clonotype was found many times. The genes are TRBV12-3 or TRBV12-4 and TRBJ2-3; D is possibly TRBD1 or TRBD2 (5 bases each). The CDR3 spans 15 residues. Trimming shortened V by 0 bases and J by 2 bases, and 9 bases separated the two germline ends. CDR3 amino acids: CASSLAGATTDTQYF. The CDR3 DNA reads as TGTGCCAGCAGTTTAGCCGGGGCGACCACAGATACGCAGTATTTT.

This clonotype was observed many times. V is TRBV7-2 and J is TRBJ2-2; D unresolved. Germline CDR1 and CDR2: SGHTA and FQGNSA. CDR3 length: 14 residues. V was trimmed by 6 bases and J by 0 bases, leaving 8 bases between them. CDR3 sequence (DNA): TGTGCCAGCAGTTTCTACGCGAACACCGGGGAGCTGTTTTTT. Amino acid sequence: CASSFYANTGELFF.

This chain connects TRBV18 to TRBJ2-1, with D perhaps matching TRBD1 (6 bases). The length of the CDR3 is 15 residues. Germline-derived CDR1 and CDR2 are KGHSH and LQKENI. The germline V and J ends were trimmed by 1 base and 4 bases, with 11 bases remaining between them. The CDR3 loop is CASSPQGEKYNEQFF. The CDR3 DNA reads as TGTGCCAGCTCACCACAGGGGGAGAAGTACAATGAGCAGTTCTTC.

This clonotype has more than one count but fewer than ten. The V gene is TRBV5-4, the J gene TRBJ2-7; 8 bases are a match to TRBD2. V was clipped by 4 bases and J by 3 bases; unmatched bases: 9. CDR3 length: 15 residues. Germline V gene sequence: CDR1 SGHNT, CDR2 YYREEE (reference sequence). The CDR3 spells CASSLEVAGHYEQYF. Written as DNA, the CDR3 is TGTGCCAGCAGCCTAGAAGTAGCGGGACACTACGAGCAGTACTTC. Drawing the rest from reference TRBV5-4 and TRBJ2-7, the complete variable domain is ETGVTQSPTHLIKTRGQQVTLRCSSQSGHNTVSWYQQALGQGPQFIFQYYREEENGRGNFPPRFSGLQFPNYSSELNVNALELDDSALYLCASSLEVAGHYEQYFGPGTRLTVT.

This clonotype was found a few times. The chain is built from TRBV7-6 and TRBJ2-2, with 12 bases matching TRBD2. CDR1 SGHVS and CDR2 FNYEAQ come from the germline V gene. The junction had 8 bases not matched to a gene; V was cut back by 5 bases and J by 7 bases. CDR3 size: 16 residues. The CDR3 loop reads CASSILAGGIGGELFF. CDR3 DNA: TGTGCCAGCAGCATACTAGCGGGAGGAATAGGCGGGGAGCTGTTTTTT.

The chain carries TRBV7-9 and TRBJ1-5; D is possibly TRBD1 (5 bases). V lost 0 bases and J 5 bases, leaving 8 bases between the germline ends. The CDR3 totals 14 residues. CDR1 is SEHNR, CDR2 FQNEAQ, per germline (reference sequence). CDR3 sequence: CASSLARDDQPQHF. The CDR3 DNA follows: TGTGCCAGCAGCTTAGCGCGGGACGATCAGCCCCAGCATTTT.

Written as DNA, the CDR3 is TGCGCCAGCAGCCAAGATCCCCTTCCTACCAGCTCTGGGGCCAACGTCCTGACTTTC. It yields the protein CASSQDPLPTSSGANVLTF. V and J are TRBV4-1 and TRBJ2-6; no definite D call. The V and J ends lost 0 bases and 0 bases respectively, with 15 bases between them. The CDR3 has 19 amino acids. Germline V gene data show CDR1 as MGHRA and CDR2 as YSYEKL.

The rearrangement links TRBV7-9 to TRBJ2-2, with 9 bases matching TRBD1. The junction had 6 bases not matched to a gene; V was cut back by 5 bases and J by 5 bases. There are 15 residues in the CDR3. Germline V gene lookup returns CDR1 SEHNR and CDR2 FQNEAQ (reference sequence). CDR3 sequence reads: CASSRDRAETGELFF. CDR3 in DNA: TGTGCCAGCAGCCGGGACAGGGCGGAAACCGGGGAGCTGTTTTTT.